The source of this T cell receptor (beta chain) is a study of OX40 agonist ivuxolimab in advanced cancers. Across the whole study: Patients in dose escalation had liver, melanoma, kidney or head and neck cancers. There were three patients with partial responses, one having hepatocellular carcinoma and two cutaneous melanoma.

As concerns this clone: What it binds is unknown.

Sampling of blood occurred at baseline, cycle 4 day 1, and cycle 7 day 1. Germline V CDR1 and CDR2: MNHNY, SVGAGI (reference sequence). CDR3 length: 16 amino acids. The V and J ends lost 4 bases and 1 base, in that order; junction bases with no gene match: 7. Overall study results and limits: Low normalized T-cell clonal expansion also characterized some of the nonresponders.

This table comes from immunoSEQ multiplex PCR, and its TCRdb copy is limited to in-frame clones, with some not included. The table includes roughly 79,000 clones, approximately 90% detected once. The gene calls are TRBV6-6 and TRBJ2-3; 8 nucleotides agree with TRBD2. The origin of this receptor is an adult with an advanced solid tumor such as melanoma, head and neck, liver or kidney cancer. Sequenced material: CD4+ or CD8+ T cells sorted from blood, taken in a trial of the OX40 agonist ivuxolimab. CDR3 sequence: CASSSSGRPGTDTQYF. DNA for the CDR3: TGTGCCAGCAGTTCCAGCGGGAGACCCGGCACAGATACGCAGTATTTT.